The 11 T cell receptor beta chains presented below share a single source sample, sequenced in a study of cytomegalovirus exposure and HLA in healthy donors. The assay was immunoSEQ multiplex PCR, and TCRdb's table has in-frame clones only and misses some. The table lists about 140,000 clones, approximately 85% of them singletons. Sequencing was carried out using PBMCs. All receptors derive from a woman in her 30s in good health and CMV-seronegative.

The chain combines TRBV2 with TRBJ2-3; 12 bases fit TRBD1. V was pared by 7 bases and J by 8 bases, with 7 bases of the junction left unmatched. The CDR3 has 14 amino acids. Germline lookup yields CDR1 SNHLY and CDR2 FYNNEI. CDR3 residues: CASNRDRGLGTQYF. The CDR3 region has the DNA TGTGCCAGCAATCGGGACAGGGGGCTTGGTACGCAGTATTTT.

This chain connects TRBV13 to TRBJ2-7, with D tentatively TRBD2 (5 bases). The CDR3 has 13 amino acids. The V gene's germline CDR1 is PRHDT and CDR2 FYEKMQ (reference sequence). V shed 3 bases and J shed 2 bases, with 8 bases lying between them. CDR3 in amino acids: CASSFSEAYEQYF. The CDR3 coding sequence is TGTGCCAGCAGCTTCTCGGAGGCCTACGAGCAGTACTTC.

The chain recombines TRBV7-2 with TRBJ2-5, with TRBD1 as a possible D gene (5 bases). Germline V gene sequence: CDR1 SGHTA, CDR2 FQGNSA. V shed 5 bases and J shed 6 bases, with 16 bases lying between them. CDR3 length: 14 residues. CDR3 nucleotide sequence: TGTGCCAGCAGCGAAGCGACAGTCACCCAGACCCAGTACTTC. Translation gives CASSEATVTQTQYF.

The genes are TRBV5-1 and TRBJ1-4, with 7 bases that match TRBD1. Germline CDR1 SGHRS, CDR2 YFSETQ. CDR3 length equals 16 residues. With V trimmed by 2 bases and J by 5 bases, 9 bases remained unmatched. This chain's CDR3 is CASSLYAQGTNEKLFF. The CDR3 DNA sequence: TGCGCCAGCAGCTTATACGCACAGGGGACCAATGAAAAACTGTTTTTT.

This clone appeared once. The genes are TRBV5-4 and TRBJ1-1; no definite D call. The V gene lost 4 bases and the J gene lost 0 bases, with 10 bases spanning the gap. CDR1 is SGHNT and CDR2 is YYREEE in the germline V gene (reference sequence). CDR3 length: 14 residues. The CDR3 protein is CASSVTSMNTEAFF. The CDR3, as DNA: TGTGCCAGCAGCGTGACAAGTATGAACACTGAAGCTTTCTTT.

V usage is TRBV6-6 and J usage is TRBJ1-6; D is ambiguous. CDR3 length: 15 residues. Germline CDR1 and CDR2: MNHNY and SVGAGI (reference sequence). Trimming pared 6 bases from V and 7 bases from J, leaving 16 bases between. This CDR3 is CASSPQQVPNSPLHF. The CDR3 DNA sequence: TGTGCCAGCAGCCCACAGCAGGTGCCGAATTCACCCCTCCACTTT.

V usage is TRBV21-1 and J usage is TRBJ1-1. TRBV21-1 is a known pseudogene. This CDR3 is built from 14 residues. The chain's CDR3 is CASSPPDGSAEAFF. DNA of the CDR3: TGTGCCAGCAGCCCCCCGGACGGTAGCGCTGAAGCTTTCTTT.

The V and J genes are TRBV7-2 and TRBJ1-2; 9 nucleotides match TRBD1. V lost 5 bases and J lost 4; bases outside the gene matches: 2. CDR3 length: 13 amino acids. Germline assignment: CDR1 SGHTA and CDR2 FQGNSA. The CDR3 here is CASSTGQGYGYTF. The CDR3 DNA reads as TGTGCCAGCAGCACGGGACAGGGCTATGGCTACACCTTC.

CDR3 residues: CASANTTPGLNEQYF. The CDR3 DNA reads as TGTGCCAGCGCCAACACAACTCCGGGACTCAACGAGCAGTACTTC. The genes are TRBV28 and TRBJ2-7, with D possibly matching TRBD2 (6 bases). The CDR3 is 15 residues long. The V end lost 8 bases, the J end lost 5 bases, and 22 bases lay between the germline ends. The germline V gene has CDR1 MDHEN and CDR2 SYDVKM.

The chain couples TRBV5-1 to TRBJ2-2; 10 bases match TRBD2. This CDR3 comprises 14 residues. The V and J ends lost 6 bases and 5 bases, in that order; junction bases with no gene match: 4. Germline CDR1 and CDR2: SGHRS and YFSETQ. The CDR3 protein is CASNPSGGTGELFF. The CDR3 DNA reads as TGCGCCAGCAACCCTAGCGGGGGAACCGGGGAGCTGTTTTTT.

This chain joins TRBV25-1 and TRBJ1-3; the D is unclear. The CDR3 consists of 17 residues. The V gene's germline CDR1 is MGHDK and CDR2 SYGVNS. Trimming stripped 0 bases from V and 4 bases from J, with 16 bases between. CDR3 sequence: CASSEYGGRKSGNTIYF. The CDR3 coding sequence is TGTGCCAGCAGTGAATATGGAGGTCGAAAGTCCGGAAACACCATATATTTT.